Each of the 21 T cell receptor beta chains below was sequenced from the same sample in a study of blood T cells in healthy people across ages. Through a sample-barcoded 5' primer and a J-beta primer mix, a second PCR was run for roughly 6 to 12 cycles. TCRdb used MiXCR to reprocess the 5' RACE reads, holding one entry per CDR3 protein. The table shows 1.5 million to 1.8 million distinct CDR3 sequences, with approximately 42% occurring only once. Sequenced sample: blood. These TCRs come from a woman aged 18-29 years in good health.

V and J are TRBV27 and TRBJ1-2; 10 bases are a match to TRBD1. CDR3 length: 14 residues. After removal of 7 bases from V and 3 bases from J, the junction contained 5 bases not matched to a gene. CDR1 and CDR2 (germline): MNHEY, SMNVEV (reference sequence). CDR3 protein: CASKETGGYYGYTF. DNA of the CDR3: TGTGCCAGCAAGGAGACAGGGGGCTACTATGGCTACACCTTC.

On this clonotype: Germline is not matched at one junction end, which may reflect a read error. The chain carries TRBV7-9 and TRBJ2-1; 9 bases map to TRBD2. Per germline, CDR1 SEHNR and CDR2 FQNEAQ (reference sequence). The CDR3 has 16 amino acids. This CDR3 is CASSPPTSGDYNGQFF. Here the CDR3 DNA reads TGTGCCAGCAGCCCACCGACTAGCGGAGACTACAATGGGCAGTTCTTC.

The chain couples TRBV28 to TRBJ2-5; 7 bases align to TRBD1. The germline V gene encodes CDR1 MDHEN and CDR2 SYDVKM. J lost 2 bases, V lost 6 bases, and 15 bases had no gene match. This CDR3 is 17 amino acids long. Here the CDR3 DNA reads TGTGCCAGCAGCCACCAGACAGGGTCCTTTTGGCAAGAGACCCAGTACTTC. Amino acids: CASSHQTGSFWQETQYF.

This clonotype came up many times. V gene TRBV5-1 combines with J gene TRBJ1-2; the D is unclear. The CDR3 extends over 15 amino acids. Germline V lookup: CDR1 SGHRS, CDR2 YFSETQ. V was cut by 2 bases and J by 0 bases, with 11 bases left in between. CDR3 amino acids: CASSFSGTSNYGYTF. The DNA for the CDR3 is TGCGCCAGCAGCTTTTCGGGAACCTCTAACTATGGCTACACCTTC.

This CDR3 is CASSSGTGKDTEAFF. The DNA of the CDR3 is TGTGCCAGCAGCTCCGGGACAGGGAAAGACACTGAAGCTTTCTTT. This sequence joins TRBV27 and TRBJ1-1, with 9 bases aligning to TRBD1. The CDR3 consists of 15 residues. CDR1 is MNHEY and CDR2 is SMNVEV in the germline V gene (reference sequence). Germline trimming cut 6 bases from V and 3 bases from J; bases unmatched to any gene: 8.

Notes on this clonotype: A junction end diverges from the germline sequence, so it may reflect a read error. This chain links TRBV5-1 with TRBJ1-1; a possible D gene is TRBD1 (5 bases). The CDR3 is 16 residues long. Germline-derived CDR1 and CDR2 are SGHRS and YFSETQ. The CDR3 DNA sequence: TGCGCCAGCAGCTCCCGGCCGGGGCTGACGAACACTAAAGCTTTCTTT. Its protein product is CASSSRPGLTNTKAFF.

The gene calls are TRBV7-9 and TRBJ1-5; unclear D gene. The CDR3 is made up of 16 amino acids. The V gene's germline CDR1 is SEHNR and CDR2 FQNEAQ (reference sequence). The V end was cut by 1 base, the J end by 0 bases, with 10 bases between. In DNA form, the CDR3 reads TGTGCCAGCAGCTTAGTGGCAGCGTATAGCAATCAGCCCCAGCATTTT. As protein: CASSLVAAYSNQPQHF.

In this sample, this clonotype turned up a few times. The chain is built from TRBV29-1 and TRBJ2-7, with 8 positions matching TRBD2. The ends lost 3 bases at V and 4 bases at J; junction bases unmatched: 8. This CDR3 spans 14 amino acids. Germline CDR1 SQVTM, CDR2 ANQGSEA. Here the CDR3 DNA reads TGCAGCGTTGACGGCCTAGCGGGTACATACGAGCAGTACTTC. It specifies CSVDGLAGTYEQYF.

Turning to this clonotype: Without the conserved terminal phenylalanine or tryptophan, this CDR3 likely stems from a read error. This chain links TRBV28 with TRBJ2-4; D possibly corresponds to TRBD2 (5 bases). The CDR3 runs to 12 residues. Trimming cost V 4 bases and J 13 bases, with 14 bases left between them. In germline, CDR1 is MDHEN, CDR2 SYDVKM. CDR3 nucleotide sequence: TGTGCCAGCAGTTCTAGCCCCTTGGAGCAGTACCTC. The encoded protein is CASSSSPLEQYL.

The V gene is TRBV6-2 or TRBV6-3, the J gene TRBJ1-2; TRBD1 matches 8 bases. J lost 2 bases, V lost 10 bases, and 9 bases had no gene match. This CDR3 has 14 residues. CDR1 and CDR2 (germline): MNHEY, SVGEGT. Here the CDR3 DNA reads TGTGCCACCAAGACAGGGGCCGCCAACTATGGCTACACCTTC. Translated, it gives CATKTGAANYGYTF.

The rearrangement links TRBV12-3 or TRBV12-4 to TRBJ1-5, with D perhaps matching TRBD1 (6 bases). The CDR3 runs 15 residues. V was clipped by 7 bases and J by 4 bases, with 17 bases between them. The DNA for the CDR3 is TGTGCCAGCACCTCTTCCAGGGGTTTAAATCAGCCCCAGCATTTT. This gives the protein CASTSSRGLNQPQHF.

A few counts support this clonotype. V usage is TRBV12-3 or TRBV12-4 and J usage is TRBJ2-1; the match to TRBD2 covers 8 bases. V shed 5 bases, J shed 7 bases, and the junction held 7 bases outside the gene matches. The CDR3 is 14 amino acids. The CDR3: CASSETGTRNEQFF. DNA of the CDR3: TGTGCCAGCAGTGAAACCGGGACTAGGAATGAGCAGTTCTTC.

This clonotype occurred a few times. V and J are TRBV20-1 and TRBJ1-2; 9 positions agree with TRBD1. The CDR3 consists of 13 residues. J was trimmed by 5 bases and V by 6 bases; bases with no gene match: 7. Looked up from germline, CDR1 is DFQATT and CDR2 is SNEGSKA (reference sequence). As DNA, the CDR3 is TGCAGTGCAATCCCCGGGACAGGGTATGGCTACACCTTC. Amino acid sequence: CSAIPGTGYGYTF.

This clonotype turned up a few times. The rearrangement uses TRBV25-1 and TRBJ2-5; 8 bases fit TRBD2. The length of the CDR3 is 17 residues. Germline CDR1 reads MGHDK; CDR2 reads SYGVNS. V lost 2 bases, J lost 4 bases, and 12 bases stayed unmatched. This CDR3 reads CASSEKPQTSGRETQYF. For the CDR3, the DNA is TGTGCCAGCAGTGAAAAACCCCAAACTAGCGGAAGAGAGACCCAGTACTTC.

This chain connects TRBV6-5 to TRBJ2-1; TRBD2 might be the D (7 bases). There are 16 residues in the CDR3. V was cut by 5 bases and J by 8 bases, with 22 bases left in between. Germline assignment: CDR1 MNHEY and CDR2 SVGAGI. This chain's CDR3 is CASSTSKGGALYEQFF. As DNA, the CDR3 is TGTGCCAGCAGTACTTCTAAGGGGGGGGCCTTATATGAGCAGTTCTTC.

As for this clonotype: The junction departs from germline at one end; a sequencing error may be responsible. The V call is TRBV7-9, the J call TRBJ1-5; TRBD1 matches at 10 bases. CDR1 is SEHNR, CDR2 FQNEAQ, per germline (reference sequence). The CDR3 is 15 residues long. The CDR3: CTSSRQGAPSQPQHF. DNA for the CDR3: TGTACCAGCAGTAGACAGGGGGCGCCCAGTCAGCCCCAGCATTTT.

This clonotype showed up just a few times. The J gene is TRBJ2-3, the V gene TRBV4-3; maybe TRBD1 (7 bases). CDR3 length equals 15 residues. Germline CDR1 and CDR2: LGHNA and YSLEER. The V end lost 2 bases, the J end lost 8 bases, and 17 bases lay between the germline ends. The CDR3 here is CASSQNQGVGGTQYF. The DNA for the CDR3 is TGCGCCAGCAGCCAAAATCAGGGGGTCGGGGGTACGCAGTATTTT.

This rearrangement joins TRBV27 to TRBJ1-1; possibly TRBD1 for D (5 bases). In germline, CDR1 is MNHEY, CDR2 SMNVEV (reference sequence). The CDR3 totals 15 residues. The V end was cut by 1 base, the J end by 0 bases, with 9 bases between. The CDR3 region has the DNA TGTGCCAGCAGTTTATTAGGGACGGTGAACACTGAAGCTTTCTTT. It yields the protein CASSLLGTVNTEAFF.

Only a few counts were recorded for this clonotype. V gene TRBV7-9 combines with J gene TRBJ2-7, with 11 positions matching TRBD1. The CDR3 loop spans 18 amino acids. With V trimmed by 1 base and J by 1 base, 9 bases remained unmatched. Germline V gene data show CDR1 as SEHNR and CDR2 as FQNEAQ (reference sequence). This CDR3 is CASSLGLARDRGSYEQYF. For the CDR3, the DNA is TGTGCCAGCAGCTTAGGCTTGGCGAGGGACAGGGGGTCCTACGAGCAGTACTTC.

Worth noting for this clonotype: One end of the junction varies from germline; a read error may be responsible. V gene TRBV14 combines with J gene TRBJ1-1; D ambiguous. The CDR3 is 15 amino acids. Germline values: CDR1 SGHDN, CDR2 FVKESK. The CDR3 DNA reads TGTGCCAACAGCCAAGCTTTACGGGGAGTCACTGAAGCTTTCTTT. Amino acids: CANSQALRGVTEAFF.

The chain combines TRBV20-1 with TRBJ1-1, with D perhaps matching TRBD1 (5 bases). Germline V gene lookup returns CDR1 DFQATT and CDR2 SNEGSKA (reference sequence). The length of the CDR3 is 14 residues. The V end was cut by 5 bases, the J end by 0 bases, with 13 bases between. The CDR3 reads CSAAWDRLNTEAFF. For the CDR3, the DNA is TGCAGTGCTGCCTGGGACCGACTGAACACTGAAGCTTTCTTT.